This T cell receptor (beta chain) was observed in a study of blood T cell repertoires in COVID-19. Study at large: Collection of acute and convalescent COVID-19 samples took place in the United States, Italy and Spain.

Germline V lookup: CDR1 PRHDT, CDR2 FYEKMQ (reference sequence). Losses at the gene ends were 5 bases for V and 1 base for J; bases not matched to a gene: 5. The length of the CDR3 is 15 residues. Study processing details: Scientists estimated how many nucleated cells there were by amplifying reference gene primers. Method: immunoSEQ multiplex PCR; TCRdb's copy keeps in-frame clones and lacks some. V, J and clone size reflect that table, while D and trimming were determined from the DNA. This table holds approximately 250,000 clones, 85% to 90% found once. Adults between about 18 and 95 years of age took part from about two dozen US areas.

This chain connects TRBV13 to TRBJ2-1; TRBD2 agrees at 7 bases. The material sequenced was PBMCs or T cells enriched from blood (not recorded which). This TCR derives from a woman aged 25 to 39 with acute COVID-19. CDR3 protein: CASSLASGSYNEQFF. The CDR3 DNA reads TGTGCCAGCAGCCTGGCTAGCGGATCCTACAATGAGCAGTTCTTC.